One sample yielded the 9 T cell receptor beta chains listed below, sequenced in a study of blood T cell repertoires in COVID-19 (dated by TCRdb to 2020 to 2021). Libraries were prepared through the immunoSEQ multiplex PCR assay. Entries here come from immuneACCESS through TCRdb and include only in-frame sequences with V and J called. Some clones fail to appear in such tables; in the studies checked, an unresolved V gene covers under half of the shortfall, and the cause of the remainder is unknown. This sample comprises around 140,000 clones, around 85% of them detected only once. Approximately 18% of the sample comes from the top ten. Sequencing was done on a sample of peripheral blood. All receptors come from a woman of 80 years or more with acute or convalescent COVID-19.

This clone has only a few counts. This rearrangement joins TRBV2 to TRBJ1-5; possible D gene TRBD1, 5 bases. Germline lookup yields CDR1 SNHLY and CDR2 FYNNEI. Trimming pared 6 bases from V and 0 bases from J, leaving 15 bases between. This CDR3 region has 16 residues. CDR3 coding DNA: TGTGCCAGCAGCCCCGGGGAGGGACCTAGCAATCAGCCCCAGCATTTT. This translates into CASSPGEGPSNQPQHF.

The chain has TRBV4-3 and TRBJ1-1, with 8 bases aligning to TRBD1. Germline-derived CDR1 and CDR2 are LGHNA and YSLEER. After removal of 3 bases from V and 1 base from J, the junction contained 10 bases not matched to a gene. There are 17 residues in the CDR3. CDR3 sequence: CASSHLRGRGRNTEAFF. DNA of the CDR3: TGCGCCAGCAGCCACCTAAGGGGCAGGGGGCGGAACACTGAAGCTTTCTTT.

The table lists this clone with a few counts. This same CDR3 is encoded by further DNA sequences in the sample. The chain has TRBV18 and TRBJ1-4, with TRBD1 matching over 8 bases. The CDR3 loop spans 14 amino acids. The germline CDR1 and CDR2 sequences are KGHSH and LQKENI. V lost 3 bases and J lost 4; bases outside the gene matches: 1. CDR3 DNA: TGTGCCAGCTCACCCGGACAGGGTAATGAAAAACTGTTTTTT. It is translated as CASSPGQGNEKLFF.

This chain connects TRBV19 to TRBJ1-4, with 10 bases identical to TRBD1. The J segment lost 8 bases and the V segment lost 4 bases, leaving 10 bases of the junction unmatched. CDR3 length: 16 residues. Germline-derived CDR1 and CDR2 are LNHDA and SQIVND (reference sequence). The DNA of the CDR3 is TGTGCCAGTAGTAAGGACAGGGGGACGGCCGTCGAAAAACTGTTTTTT. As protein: CASSKDRGTAVEKLFF.

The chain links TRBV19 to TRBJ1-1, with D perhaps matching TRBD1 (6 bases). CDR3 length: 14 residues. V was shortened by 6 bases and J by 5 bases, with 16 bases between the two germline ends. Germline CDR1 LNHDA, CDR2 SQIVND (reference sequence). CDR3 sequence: CASSTGTRETEAFF. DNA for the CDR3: TGTGCCAGTAGCACCGGGACAAGGGAGACTGAAGCTTTCTTT. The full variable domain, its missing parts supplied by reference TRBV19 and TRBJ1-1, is DGGITQSPKYLFRKEGQNVTLSCEQNLNHDAMYWYRQDPGQGLRLIYYSQIVNDFQKGDIAEGYSVSREKKESFPLTVTSAQKNPTAFYLCASSTGTRETEAFFGQGTRLTVV.

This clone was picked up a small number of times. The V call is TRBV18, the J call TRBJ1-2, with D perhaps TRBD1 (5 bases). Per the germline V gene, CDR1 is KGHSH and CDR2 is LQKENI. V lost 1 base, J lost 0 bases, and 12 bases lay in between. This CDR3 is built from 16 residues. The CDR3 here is CASSPQDTTSNYGYTF. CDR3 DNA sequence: TGTGCCAGCTCACCACAGGACACCACTTCTAACTATGGCTACACCTTC.

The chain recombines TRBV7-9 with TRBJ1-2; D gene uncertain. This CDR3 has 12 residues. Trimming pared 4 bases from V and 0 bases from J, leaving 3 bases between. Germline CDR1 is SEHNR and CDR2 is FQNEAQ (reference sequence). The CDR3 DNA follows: TGTGCCAGCAGCTCTTCTAACTATGGCTACACCTTC. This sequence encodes CASSSSNYGYTF.

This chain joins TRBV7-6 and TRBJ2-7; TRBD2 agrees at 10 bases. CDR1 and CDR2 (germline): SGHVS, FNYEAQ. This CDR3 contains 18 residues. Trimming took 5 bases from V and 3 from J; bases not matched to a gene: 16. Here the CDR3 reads CASSPEWALAGDVYEQYF. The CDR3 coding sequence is TGTGCCAGCAGCCCCGAGTGGGCGCTAGCGGGGGACGTCTACGAGCAGTACTTC.

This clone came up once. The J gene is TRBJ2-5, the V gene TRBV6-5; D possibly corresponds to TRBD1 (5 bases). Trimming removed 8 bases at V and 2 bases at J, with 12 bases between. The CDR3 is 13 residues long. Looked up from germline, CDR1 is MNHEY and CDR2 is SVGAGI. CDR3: CASGRGGQETQYF. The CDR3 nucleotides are TGTGCCAGCGGAAGGGGCGGACAAGAGACCCAGTACTTC.